This T cell receptor (beta chain) was obtained from a study of T-cell reconstitution after alpha-beta-depleted transplantation in children. Germline CDR1 is SGHVS and CDR2 is FQNEAQ. Trimming removed 1 base at V and 8 bases at J, with 9 bases between. This CDR3 is 14 amino acids long. Molecular barcoding with unique molecular identifiers was used for the TCRbeta library. TCRdb itself ran the PCR reads through MiXCR, one entry per CDR3 protein. Here the sample spans a few hundred thousand distinct CDR3 sequences, 8.5% to 10% being singletons. This clonotype was seen at least ten times. This rearrangement joins TRBV7-8 to TRBJ1-6; possibly TRBD1 for D (6 bases). The TCR originated in a human donor who donated a stem cell graft to a child with acute lymphoblastic leukemia. Sequencing was performed on PBMCs from the stem cell graft donor, taken from the stem cell graft. Here the CDR3 DNA reads TGTGCCAGCAGCTTAGTAGCAGGGGATTCACCCCTCCACTTT. Protein product: CASSLVAGDSPLHF.